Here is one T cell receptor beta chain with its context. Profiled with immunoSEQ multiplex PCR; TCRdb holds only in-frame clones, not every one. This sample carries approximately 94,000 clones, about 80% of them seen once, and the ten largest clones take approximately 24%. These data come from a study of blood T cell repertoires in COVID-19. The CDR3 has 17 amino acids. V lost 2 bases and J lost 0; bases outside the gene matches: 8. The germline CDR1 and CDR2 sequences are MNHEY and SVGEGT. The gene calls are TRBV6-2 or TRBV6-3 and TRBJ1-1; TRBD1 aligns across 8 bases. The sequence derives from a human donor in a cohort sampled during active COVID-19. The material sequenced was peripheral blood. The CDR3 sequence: CASSYGNRGGMNTEAFF. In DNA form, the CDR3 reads TGTGCCAGCAGTTACGGCAACAGGGGGGGGATGAACACTGAAGCTTTCTTT.